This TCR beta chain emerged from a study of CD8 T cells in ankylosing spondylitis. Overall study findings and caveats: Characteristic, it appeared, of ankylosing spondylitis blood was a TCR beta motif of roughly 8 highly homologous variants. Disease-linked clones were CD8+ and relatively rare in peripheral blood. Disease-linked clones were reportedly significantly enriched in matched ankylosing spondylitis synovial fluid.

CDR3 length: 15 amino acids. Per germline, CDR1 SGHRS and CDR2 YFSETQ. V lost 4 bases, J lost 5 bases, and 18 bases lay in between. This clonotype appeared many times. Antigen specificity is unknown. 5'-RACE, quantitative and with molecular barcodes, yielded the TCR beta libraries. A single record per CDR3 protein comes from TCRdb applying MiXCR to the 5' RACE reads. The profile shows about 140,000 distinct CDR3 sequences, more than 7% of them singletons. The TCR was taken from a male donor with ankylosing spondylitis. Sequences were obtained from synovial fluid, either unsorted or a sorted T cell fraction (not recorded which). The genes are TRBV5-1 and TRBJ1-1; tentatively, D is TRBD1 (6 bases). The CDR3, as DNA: TGCGCCAGCAGCCCATTCCTCAGGGGTGAAACTGAAGCTTTCTTT. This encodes CASSPFLRGETEAFF.